A selection of T cell receptor beta chains follows, all from one sample in a study of beta chain features in type 1 diabetes. Sequencing was performed with immunoSEQ multiplex PCR; in TCRdb, only in-frame clones are kept and a portion is missing. The sample includes 640,000 or so clones, over 10% of them seen just once. Material: naive CD4+ T cells from blood. The receptors shown here come from a young man with type 1 diabetes. Each CDR3 is given with its conserved first and last residue. The D gene is left open where the match is weak. The listing skips clone size in some rows; elsewhere it reads once, few, many or a size class.

v_call	j_call	d_call	clone_size	cdr3_nt	cdr3_aa
TRBV30	TRBJ1-1	NA	few	TGTGAGGGCTTAACCTTGAACACTGAAGCTTTCTTT	CEGLTLNTEAFF
TRBV4-2	TRBJ2-5	TRBD2	NA	TGTGCCAGCAGCCACCAGAATAGCGGGGGAGACGGGACCCAGTACTTC	CASSHQNSGGDGTQYF
TRBV7-2	TRBJ1-1	NA	few	TGTGCCAGCAGAACACCCCGGCTTAACACTGAAGCTTTCTTT	CASRTPRLNTEAFF
TRBV4-1	TRBJ1-5	TRBD1	few	TGCGCCAGCAGCCAAGGGTTGACAGGGCCTAATCAGCCCCAGCATTTT	CASSQGLTGPNQPQHF
TRBV5-4	TRBJ1-1	NA	NA	TGTGCCAGCAGCTCCGACAGCATGAACACTGAAGCTTTCTTT	CASSSDSMNTEAFF
TRBV5-4	TRBJ2-1	NA	NA	TGTGCCAGCAGCTATGTGGGGGGGCAAAATGAGCAGTTCTTC	CASSYVGGQNEQFF
TRBV6-6	TRBJ2-3	TRBD2	once	TGTGCCAGCAGTCCGGGGGGAACTCTCACAGATACGCAGTATTTT	CASSPGGTLTDTQYF
TRBV6-5	TRBJ1-1	TRBD1	once	TGTGCCAGCAGCAGACAGGGTACGAACACTGAAGCTTTCTTT	CASSRQGTNTEAFF
TRBV5-1	TRBJ2-3	NA	NA	TGCGCCAGCAGCGTATCTAGCACAGATACGCAGTATTTT	CASSVSSTDTQYF
TRBV7-2	TRBJ2-1	NA	NA	TGTGCCAGCAGCTTAGGACAGGTCTCTGAGTTCTTC	CASSLGQVSEFF
TRBV5-4	TRBJ2-1	NA	NA	TGTGCCAGCAGCTTGGACGGGAGTCCTCCCCCCAATGAGCAGTTCTTC	CASSLDGSPPPNEQFF
TRBV5-6	TRBJ1-1	NA	few	TGTGCCAGCAGCGGGGCCTGGAACACTGAAGCTTTCTTT	CASSGAWNTEAFF
TRBV6-1	TRBJ1-2	NA	NA	TGTGCCAGCAGTGAAGTATGGAGCGCCGGCTATGGCTACACCTTC	CASSEVWSAGYGYTF
TRBV20-1	TRBJ2-3	NA	few	TGCAGTGCTTCACTCCGAGATACGCAGTATTTT	CSASLRDTQYF
TRBV6-1	TRBJ2-5	NA	few	TGTGCCACCCTCAATATCGATTACAGAGGGACCCAGTACTTC	CATLNIDYRGTQYF
TRBV6-5	TRBJ1-1	NA	NA	TGTGCCAGCAGTGCGGCAGCCAACACTGAAGCTTTCTTT	CASSAAANTEAFF
TRBV30	TRBJ2-2	NA	few	TGTGCCTGGAGTGGGGTCGGAACCGGGGAGCTGTTTTTT	CAWSGVGTGELFF
TRBV5-4	TRBJ2-1	NA	few	TGTGCCAGCAGCTTGGGGATACAGGCCAATGAGCAGTTCTTC	CASSLGIQANEQFF
TRBV18	TRBJ1-1	NA	NA	TGTGCCAGCTCACCCTCTTCAGGCCCCCTGTCTGGCACTGAAGCTTTCTTT	CASSPSSGPLSGTEAFF
TRBV6-5	TRBJ1-2	TRBD1	few	TGTGCCAGCGGGACAGCCACTCACTATGGCTACACCTTC	CASGTATHYGYTF
TRBV4-2	TRBJ2-7	NA	NA	TGTGCCAGCAGCCAAGAAGAGGCCAGGGAGGTCTACGAGCAGTACTTC	CASSQEEAREVYEQYF
TRBV7-9	TRBJ2-5	NA	few	TGTGCCAGCAGCTTACAGCCACTGCAAGAGACCCAGTACTTC	CASSLQPLQETQYF
TRBV14	TRBJ2-1	TRBD1	few	TGTGCCAGCAGCCAAGATGGAGGACAGGGTCTTATTCTGGACAATGAGCAGTTCTTC	CASSQDGGQGLILDNEQFF
TRBV5-4	TRBJ2-5	NA	few	TGTGCCATCGCGATGGCTACCACGCAAGAGACCCAGTACTTC	CAIAMATTQETQYF
TRBV7-2	TRBJ2-1	TRBD2	few	TGTGCCAGCAGCGGGGGTGTCGCGGGGGGGCCCCCCTACAATGAGCAGTTCTTC	CASSGGVAGGPPYNEQFF
TRBV9	TRBJ2-1	NA	NA	TGTGCCAGCTCCCCGACTGAATCCTACAATGAGCAGTTCTTC	CASSPTESYNEQFF
TRBV5-6	TRBJ1-6	NA	NA	TGTGCCAGCAGCTTAGGGGGGGTGTGGTCCTATAATTCACCCCTCCACTTT	CASSLGGVWSYNSPLHF
TRBV30	TRBJ1-6	NA	few	TGTGCCTGGACTGGGAGCTCCTATAATTCACCCCTCCACTTT	CAWTGSSYNSPLHF
TRBV28	TRBJ2-7	NA	NA	TGTGCCAGCAGCCGTGGGGTTTACGAGCAGTACTTC	CASSRGVYEQYF
TRBV28	TRBJ2-1	NA	NA	TGTGCCAGCAGTTTAGCCCGACGGGGCAGCTCCTACAATGAGCAGTTCTTC	CASSLARRGSSYNEQFF
TRBV7-3	TRBJ1-1	NA	NA	TGTGCCAGCACCCCTTGGCCAGGGAGTGTGAACACTGAAGCTTTCTTT	CASTPWPGSVNTEAFF
TRBV30	TRBJ1-6	NA	NA	TGTGCCTGGAGTCTCATTTTCGGGGACGGATCACCCCTCCACTTT	CAWSLIFGDGSPLHF
TRBV4-1	TRBJ1-5	NA	few	TGCGCCAGCAGCCAAGATGCGGTCGGGGGGACTCTGCCCCAGCATTTT	CASSQDAVGGTLPQHF
TRBV30	TRBJ2-5	TRBD1	NA	TGTGCCTGGGATCCGGGACAGGGGACCCAGTACTTC	CAWDPGQGTQYF
TRBV19	TRBJ2-2	NA	few	TGTGCCAGTAGTCGGCAGGGAAGTACCGGGGAGCTGTTTTTT	CASSRQGSTGELFF
TRBV25-1	TRBJ1-1	NA	NA	TGTGCCAGCAGTGATGGTGTGGGCCCGAACACTGAAGCTTTCTTT	CASSDGVGPNTEAFF
TRBV11-3	TRBJ2-5	NA	NA	TGTGCCAGCAGCCTCCCTTGGGGTGACGAGACCCAGTACTTC	CASSLPWGDETQYF
TRBV6-5	TRBJ2-1	NA	NA	TGTGCCAGCAGGGGAACCGGGACCTGGTTCTTC	CASRGTGTWFF
TRBV6-6	TRBJ1-2	NA	few	TGTGCCAGCAGTTACGAGGGACGGAACTATGGCTACACCTTC	CASSYEGRNYGYTF
TRBV6-5	TRBJ1-4	NA	few	TGTGCCAGCAGTTGGAAAGGGGGTGAAAAACTGTTTTTT	CASSWKGGEKLFF
TRBV6-5	TRBJ2-1	NA	NA	TGTGCCAGCAGTTACTTTACCAGCTCCTACAATGAGCAGTTCTTC	CASSYFTSSYNEQFF
TRBV29-1	TRBJ2-1	TRBD1	few	TGCAGCGTTCAAGAAGGGGGCAGTGAGCAGTTCTTC	CSVQEGGSEQFF
TRBV6-5	TRBJ2-3	NA	NA	TGTGCCAGCAGAAGTAGCGGTCCTAGTGATACGCAGTATTTT	CASRSSGPSDTQYF
TRBV7-6	TRBJ2-5	NA	few	TGTGCCAGCAGCCAAATGCTGGAGACCCAGTACTTC	CASSQMLETQYF
TRBV5-1	TRBJ2-2	NA	NA	TGCGCCAGCAGTGGGGCGGCGAACACCGGGGAGCTGTTTTTT	CASSGAANTGELFF
TRBV5-1	TRBJ2-3	NA	NA	TGCGCCAGCAGCTTGGGGGCCCCCACAGATACGCAGTATTTT	CASSLGAPTDTQYF
TRBV30	TRBJ1-1	NA	few	TGTGCCTGGAATAAGGGAGTCCTAAACACTGAAGCTTTCTTT	CAWNKGVLNTEAFF
TRBV18	TRBJ2-7	NA	few	TGTGCCAGCTCACCTGGGGACTCCTACGAGCAGTACTTC	CASSPGDSYEQYF
TRBV15	TRBJ2-3	NA	NA	TGTGCCACCAGCAGTAGAAGCGGACCCGATACGCAGTATTTT	CATSSRSGPDTQYF
TRBV7-2	TRBJ2-1	NA	few	TGTGCCAGCAGCTTAGTGGGATTCCCGGCGATCTCCTACAATGAGCAGTTCTTC	CASSLVGFPAISYNEQFF
TRBV14	TRBJ1-6	NA	NA	TGTGCCAGCAGCCAGGGGCGCTCACCCCTCCACTTT	CASSQGRSPLHF
TRBV2	TRBJ1-4	NA	few	TGTGCCAGCAGTCCCGAGGAGTTCATCGATGAAAAACTGTTTTTT	CASSPEEFIDEKLFF
TRBV7-2	TRBJ2-4	TRBD2	NA	TGTGCCAGCAGCTCCGGGACTAGCACCCCTAGGGACATTCAGTACTTC	CASSSGTSTPRDIQYF
TRBV7-9	TRBJ1-1	NA	few	TGTGCCAGCAGCTTCGGACACACTGAAGCTTTCTTT	CASSFGHTEAFF
TRBV9	TRBJ2-5	TRBD2	NA	TGTGCCAGCAGCGCATGGACTAGCGGGGATTTCCAAGAGACCCAGTACTTC	CASSAWTSGDFQETQYF
TRBV10-1	TRBJ2-1	NA	few	TGCGCCAGCAGTCCAAGTGACATTAGTAAGGATGAGCAGTTCTTC	CASSPSDISKDEQFF
TRBV13	TRBJ2-2	TRBD2	NA	TGTGCCAGCAGCCCTCCGGGACTAGCGGTACCGGGGACCGGGGAGCTGTTTTTT	CASSPPGLAVPGTGELFF
TRBV11-1	TRBJ2-7	TRBD1	few	TGTGCCAGCAGCGCCGCCGGACAGGGGGCGTACGAGCAGTACTTC	CASSAAGQGAYEQYF